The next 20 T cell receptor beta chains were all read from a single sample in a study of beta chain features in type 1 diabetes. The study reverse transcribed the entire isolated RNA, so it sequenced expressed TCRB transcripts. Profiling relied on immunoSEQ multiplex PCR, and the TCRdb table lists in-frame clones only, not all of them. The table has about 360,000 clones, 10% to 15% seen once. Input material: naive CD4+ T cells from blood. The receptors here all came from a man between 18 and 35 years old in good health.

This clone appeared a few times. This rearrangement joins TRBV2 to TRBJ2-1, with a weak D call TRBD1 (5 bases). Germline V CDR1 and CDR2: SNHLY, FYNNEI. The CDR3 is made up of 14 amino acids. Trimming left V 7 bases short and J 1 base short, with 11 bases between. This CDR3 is CASIGASSYNEQFF. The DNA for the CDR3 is TGTGCCAGCATTGGGGCTAGTTCCTACAATGAGCAGTTCTTC. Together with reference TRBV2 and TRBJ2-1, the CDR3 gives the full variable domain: EPEVTQTPSHQVTQMGQEVILRCVPISNHLYFYWYRQILGQKVEFLVSFYNNEISEKSEIFDDQFSVERPDGSNFTLKIRSTKLEDSAMYFCASIGASSYNEQFFGPGTRLTVL.

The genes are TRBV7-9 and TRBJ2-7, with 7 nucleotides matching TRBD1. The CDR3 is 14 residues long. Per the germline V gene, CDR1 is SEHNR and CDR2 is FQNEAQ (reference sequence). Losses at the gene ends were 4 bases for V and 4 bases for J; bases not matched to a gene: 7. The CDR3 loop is CASSSRQGRYEQYF. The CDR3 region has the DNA TGTGCCAGCAGCTCACGACAGGGCCGGTACGAGCAGTACTTC.

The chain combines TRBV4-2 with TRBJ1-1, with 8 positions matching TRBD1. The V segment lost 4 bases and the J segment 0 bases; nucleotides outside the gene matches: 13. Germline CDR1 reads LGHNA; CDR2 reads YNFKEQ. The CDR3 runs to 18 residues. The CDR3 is CASSRGIGTGPLNTEAFF. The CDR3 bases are TGTGCCAGCAGCCGGGGTATAGGGACAGGACCATTGAACACTGAAGCTTTCTTT.

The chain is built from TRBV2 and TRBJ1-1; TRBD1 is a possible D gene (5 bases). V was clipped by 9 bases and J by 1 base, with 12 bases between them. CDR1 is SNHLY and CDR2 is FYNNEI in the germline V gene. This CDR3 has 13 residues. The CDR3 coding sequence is TGTGCCAGTGGGGGGGAAGCGAACACTGAAGCTTTCTTT. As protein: CASGGEANTEAFF. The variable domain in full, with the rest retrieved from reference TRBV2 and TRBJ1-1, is EPEVTQTPSHQVTQMGQEVILRCVPISNHLYFYWYRQILGQKVEFLVSFYNNEISEKSEIFDDQFSVERPDGSNFTLKIRSTKLEDSAMYFCASGGEANTEAFFGQGTRLTVV.

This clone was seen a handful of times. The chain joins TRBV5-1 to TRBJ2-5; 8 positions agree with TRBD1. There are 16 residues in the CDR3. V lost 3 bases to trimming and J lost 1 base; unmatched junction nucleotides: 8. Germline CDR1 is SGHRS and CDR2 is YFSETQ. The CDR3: CASSWGDRFSQETQYF. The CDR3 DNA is TGCGCCAGCAGCTGGGGGGACAGGTTCTCCCAAGAGACCCAGTACTTC.

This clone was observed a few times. DNA for the CDR3: TGCGCCAGCAGGCGGGATCTGAATGAGCAGTTCTTC. Translating gives CASRRDLNEQFF. The rearrangement links TRBV5-1 to TRBJ2-1; the D gene is possibly TRBD2 (6 bases). V lost 5 bases to trimming and J lost 7 bases, with 10 bases between them. Germline V gene sequence: CDR1 SGHRS, CDR2 YFSETQ. This CDR3 spans 12 amino acids.

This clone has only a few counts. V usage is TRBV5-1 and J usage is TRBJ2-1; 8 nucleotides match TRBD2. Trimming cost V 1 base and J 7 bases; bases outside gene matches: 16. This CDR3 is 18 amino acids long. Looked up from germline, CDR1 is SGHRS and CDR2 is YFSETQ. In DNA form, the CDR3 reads TGCGCCAGCAGCTTGTGGGGCTTAACCGGGAGGGCTGATAATGAGCAGTTCTTC. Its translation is CASSLWGLTGRADNEQFF.

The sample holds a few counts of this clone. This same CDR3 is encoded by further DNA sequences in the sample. CDR3 sequence reads: CASSEYQETQYF. The CDR3 DNA reads as TGTGCCAGCTCCGAGTACCAAGAGACCCAGTACTTC. The chain uses TRBV18 and TRBJ2-5; unclear D gene. Germline V lookup: CDR1 KGHSH, CDR2 LQKENI. The CDR3 spans 12 residues. V dropped 6 bases and J dropped 0 bases, with 5 bases sitting between them.

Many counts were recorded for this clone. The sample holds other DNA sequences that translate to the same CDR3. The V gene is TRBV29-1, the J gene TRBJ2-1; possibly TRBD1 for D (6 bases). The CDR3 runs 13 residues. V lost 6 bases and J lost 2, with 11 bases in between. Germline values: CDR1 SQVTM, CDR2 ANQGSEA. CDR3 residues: CSVARGTYNEQFF. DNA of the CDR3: TGCAGCGTCGCCAGGGGAACCTACAATGAGCAGTTCTTC.

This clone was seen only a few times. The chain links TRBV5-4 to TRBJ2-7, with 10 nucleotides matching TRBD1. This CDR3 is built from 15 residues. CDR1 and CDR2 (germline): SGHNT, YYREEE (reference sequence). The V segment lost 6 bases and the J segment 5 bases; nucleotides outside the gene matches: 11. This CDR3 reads CASTPGGTGDNEQYF. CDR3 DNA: TGTGCCAGCACCCCAGGAGGGACAGGGGACAACGAGCAGTACTTC.

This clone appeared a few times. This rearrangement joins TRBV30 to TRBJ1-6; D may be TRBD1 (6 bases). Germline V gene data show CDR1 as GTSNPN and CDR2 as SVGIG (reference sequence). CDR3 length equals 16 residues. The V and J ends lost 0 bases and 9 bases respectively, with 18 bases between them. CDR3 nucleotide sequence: TGTGCCTGGAGTGTAGCTGGCTGGCAGGGGAGTTCACCCCTCCACTTT. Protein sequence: CAWSVAGWQGSSPLHF.

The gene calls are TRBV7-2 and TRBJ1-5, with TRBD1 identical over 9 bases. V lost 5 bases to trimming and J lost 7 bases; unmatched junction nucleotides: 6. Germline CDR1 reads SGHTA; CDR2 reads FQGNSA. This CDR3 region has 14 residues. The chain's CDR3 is CASSATGGVQPQHF. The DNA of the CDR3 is TGTGCCAGCAGCGCAACAGGGGGCGTCCAGCCCCAGCATTTT.

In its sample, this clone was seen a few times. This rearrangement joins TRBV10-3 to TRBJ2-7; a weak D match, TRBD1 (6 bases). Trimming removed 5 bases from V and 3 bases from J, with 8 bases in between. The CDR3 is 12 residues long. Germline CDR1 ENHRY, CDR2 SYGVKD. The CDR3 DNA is TGTGCCATCAGTACAGGGAACTACGAGCAGTACTTC. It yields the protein CAISTGNYEQYF.

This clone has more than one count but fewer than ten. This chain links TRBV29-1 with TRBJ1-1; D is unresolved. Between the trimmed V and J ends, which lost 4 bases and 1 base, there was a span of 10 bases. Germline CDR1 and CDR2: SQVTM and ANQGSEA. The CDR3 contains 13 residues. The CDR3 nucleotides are TGCAGCGTTGTACGGGGAAAGAACACTGAAGCTTTCTTT. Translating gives CSVVRGKNTEAFF.

Here the CDR3 reads CASSPGERQPQHF. DNA for the CDR3: TGTGCCAGCTCACCAGGGGAGAGGCAGCCCCAGCATTTT. V usage is TRBV18 and J usage is TRBJ1-5; D gene uncertain. Germline V CDR1 and CDR2: KGHSH, LQKENI. This CDR3 is built from 13 residues. Trimming removed 2 bases at V and 7 bases at J, with 9 bases between.

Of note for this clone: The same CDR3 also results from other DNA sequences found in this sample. The CDR3 is CSVETGGQPQHF. DNA for the CDR3: TGCAGCGTTGAAACGGGGGGACAGCCCCAGCATTTT. The chain couples TRBV29-1 to TRBJ1-5, with D tentatively TRBD1 (5 bases). The germline V and J ends were trimmed by 2 bases and 7 bases, with 9 bases remaining between them. Germline V CDR1 and CDR2: SQVTM, ANQGSEA. The CDR3 runs 12 residues.

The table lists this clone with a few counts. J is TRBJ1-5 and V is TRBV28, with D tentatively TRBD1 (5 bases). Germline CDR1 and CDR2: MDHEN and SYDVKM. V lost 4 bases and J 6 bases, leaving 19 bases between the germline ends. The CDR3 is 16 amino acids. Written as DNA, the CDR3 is TGTGCCAGCAGTTCCCCGGCGGCAGGGCGAGGTCAGCCCCAGCATTTT. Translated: CASSSPAAGRGQPQHF.

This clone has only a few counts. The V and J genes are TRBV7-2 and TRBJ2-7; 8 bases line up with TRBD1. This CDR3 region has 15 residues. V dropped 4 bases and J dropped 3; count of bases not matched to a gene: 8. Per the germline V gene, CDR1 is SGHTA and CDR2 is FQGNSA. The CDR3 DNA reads TGTGCCAGCAGCTCCCCGACAACAGGGGGCTACGAGCAGTACTTC. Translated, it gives CASSSPTTGGYEQYF.

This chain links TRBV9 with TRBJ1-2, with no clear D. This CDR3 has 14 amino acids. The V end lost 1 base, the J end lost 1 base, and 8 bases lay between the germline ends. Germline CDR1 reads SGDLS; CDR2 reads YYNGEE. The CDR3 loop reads CASSVMSINYGYTF. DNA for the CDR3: TGTGCCAGCAGCGTAATGAGTATTAACTATGGCTACACCTTC.

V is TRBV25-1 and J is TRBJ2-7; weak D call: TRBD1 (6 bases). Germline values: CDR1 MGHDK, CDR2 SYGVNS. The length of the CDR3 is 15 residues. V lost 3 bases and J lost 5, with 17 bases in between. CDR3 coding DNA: TGTGCCAGCAGTGATGTACAGGGCTGGAGTCACGAGCAGTACTTC. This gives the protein CASSDVQGWSHEQYF.